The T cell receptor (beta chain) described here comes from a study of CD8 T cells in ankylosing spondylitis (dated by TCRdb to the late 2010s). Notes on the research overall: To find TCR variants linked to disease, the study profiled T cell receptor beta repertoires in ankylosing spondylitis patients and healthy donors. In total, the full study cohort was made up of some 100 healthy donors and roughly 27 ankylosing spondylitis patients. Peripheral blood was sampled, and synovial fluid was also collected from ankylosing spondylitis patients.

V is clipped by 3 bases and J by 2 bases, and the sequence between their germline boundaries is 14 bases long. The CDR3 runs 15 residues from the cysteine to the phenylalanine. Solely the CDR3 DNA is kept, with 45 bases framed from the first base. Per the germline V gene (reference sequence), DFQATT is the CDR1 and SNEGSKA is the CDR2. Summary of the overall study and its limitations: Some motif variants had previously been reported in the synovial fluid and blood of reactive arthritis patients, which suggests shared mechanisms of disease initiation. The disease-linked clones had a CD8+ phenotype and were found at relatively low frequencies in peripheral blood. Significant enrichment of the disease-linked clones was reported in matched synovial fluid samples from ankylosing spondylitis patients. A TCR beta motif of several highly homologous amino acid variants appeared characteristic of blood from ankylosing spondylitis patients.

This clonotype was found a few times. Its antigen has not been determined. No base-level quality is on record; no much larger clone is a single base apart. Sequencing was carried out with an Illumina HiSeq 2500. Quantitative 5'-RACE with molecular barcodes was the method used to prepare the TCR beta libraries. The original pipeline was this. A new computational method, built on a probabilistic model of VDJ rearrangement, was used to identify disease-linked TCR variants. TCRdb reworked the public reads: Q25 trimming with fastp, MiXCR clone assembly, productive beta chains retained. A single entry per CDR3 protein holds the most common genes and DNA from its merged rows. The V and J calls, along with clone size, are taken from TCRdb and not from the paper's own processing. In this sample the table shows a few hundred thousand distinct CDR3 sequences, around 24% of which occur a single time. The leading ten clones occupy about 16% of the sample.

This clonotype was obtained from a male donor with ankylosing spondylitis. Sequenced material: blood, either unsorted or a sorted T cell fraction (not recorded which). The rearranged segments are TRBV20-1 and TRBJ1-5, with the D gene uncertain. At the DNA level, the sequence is TGCAGTGCTAGTCTCCAGGTGGAGGGCAATCAGCCCCAGCATTTT. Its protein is CSASLQVEGNQPQHF.